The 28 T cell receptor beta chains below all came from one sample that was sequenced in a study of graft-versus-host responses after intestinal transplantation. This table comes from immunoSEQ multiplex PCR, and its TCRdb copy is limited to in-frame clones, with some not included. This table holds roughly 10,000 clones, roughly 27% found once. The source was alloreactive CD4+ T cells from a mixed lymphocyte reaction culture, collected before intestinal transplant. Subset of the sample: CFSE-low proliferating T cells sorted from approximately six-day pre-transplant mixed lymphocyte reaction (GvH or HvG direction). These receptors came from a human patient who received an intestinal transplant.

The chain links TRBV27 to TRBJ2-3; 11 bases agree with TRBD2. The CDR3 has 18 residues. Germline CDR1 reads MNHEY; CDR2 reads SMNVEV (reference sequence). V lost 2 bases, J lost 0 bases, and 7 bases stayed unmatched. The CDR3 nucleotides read TGTGCCAGCAGTTTACTTACCGGGACTAGCGGAAGCACAGATACGCAGTATTTT. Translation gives CASSLLTGTSGSTDTQYF.

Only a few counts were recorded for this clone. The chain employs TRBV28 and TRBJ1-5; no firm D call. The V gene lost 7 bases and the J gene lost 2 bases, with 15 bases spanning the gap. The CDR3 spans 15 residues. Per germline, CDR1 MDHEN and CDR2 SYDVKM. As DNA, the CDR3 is TGTGCCAGCAACCCCAGTTGGGAGGGCAATCAGCCCCAGCATTTT. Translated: CASNPSWEGNQPQHF.

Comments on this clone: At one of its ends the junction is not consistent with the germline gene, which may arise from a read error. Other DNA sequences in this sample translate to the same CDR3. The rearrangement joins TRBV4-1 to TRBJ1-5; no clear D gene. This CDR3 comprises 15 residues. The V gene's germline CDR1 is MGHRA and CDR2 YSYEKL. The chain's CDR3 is CASSQVGEGNQPQHF. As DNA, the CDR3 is TGTGCCAGCAGCCAAGTGGGTGAAGGAAATCAGCCCCAGCATTTT.

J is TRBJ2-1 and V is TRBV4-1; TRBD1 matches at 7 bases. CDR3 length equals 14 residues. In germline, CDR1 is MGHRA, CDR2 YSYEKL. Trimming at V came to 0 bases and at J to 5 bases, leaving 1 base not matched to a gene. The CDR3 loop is CASSQEGQNNEQFF. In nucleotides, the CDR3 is TGCGCCAGCAGCCAAGAGGGACAGAACAATGAGCAGTTCTTC.

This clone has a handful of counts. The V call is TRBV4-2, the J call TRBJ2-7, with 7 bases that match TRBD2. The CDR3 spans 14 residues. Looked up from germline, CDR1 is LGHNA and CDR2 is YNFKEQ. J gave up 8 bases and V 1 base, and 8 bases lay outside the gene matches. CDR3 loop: CASSQAGGGSKQYF. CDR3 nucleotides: TGTGCCAGCAGCCAAGCGGGAGGAGGTAGCAAGCAGTACTTC.

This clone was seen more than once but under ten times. The CDR3 bases are TGTGCCAGCATGGGACTAGTGGATAACTACGAGCAGTACTTC. Protein product: CASMGLVDNYEQYF. This sequence joins TRBV2 and TRBJ2-7, with TRBD2 identical over 8 bases. The CDR3 totals 14 residues. With V trimmed by 7 bases and J by 3 bases, 8 bases remained unmatched. The V gene's germline CDR1 is SNHLY and CDR2 FYNNEI.

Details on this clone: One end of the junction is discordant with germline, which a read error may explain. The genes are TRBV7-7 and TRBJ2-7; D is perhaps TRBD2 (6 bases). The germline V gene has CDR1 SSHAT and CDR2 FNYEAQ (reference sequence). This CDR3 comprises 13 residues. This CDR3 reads CASSYGGSYEQYF. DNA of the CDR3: TGTGCTAGCAGCTATGGGGGGTCCTACGAGCAGTACTTC.

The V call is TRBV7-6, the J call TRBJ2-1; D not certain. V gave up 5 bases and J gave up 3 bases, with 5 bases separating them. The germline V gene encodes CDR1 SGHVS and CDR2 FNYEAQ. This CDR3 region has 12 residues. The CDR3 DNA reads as TGTGCCAGCAGCCACAGCTACAATGAGCAGTTCTTC. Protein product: CASSHSYNEQFF.

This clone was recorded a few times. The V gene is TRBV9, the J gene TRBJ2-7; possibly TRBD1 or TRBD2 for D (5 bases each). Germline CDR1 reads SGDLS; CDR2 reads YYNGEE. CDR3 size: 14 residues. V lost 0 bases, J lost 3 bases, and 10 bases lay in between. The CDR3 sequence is CASSVGGTGYEQYF. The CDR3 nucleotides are TGTGCCAGCAGCGTAGGAGGGACGGGCTACGAGCAGTACTTC.

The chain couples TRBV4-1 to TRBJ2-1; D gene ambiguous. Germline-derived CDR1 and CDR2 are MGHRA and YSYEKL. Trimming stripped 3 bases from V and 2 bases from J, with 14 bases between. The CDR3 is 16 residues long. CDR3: CASSQSAATTYNEQFF. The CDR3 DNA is TGCGCCAGCAGCCAGAGTGCCGCGACCACCTACAATGAGCAGTTCTTC.

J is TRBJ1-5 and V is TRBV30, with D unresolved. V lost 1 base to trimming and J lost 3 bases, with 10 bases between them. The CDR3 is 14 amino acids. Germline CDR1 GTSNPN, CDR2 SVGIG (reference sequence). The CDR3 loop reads CAWSGSALNQPQHF. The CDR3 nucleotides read TGTGCCTGGAGTGGATCTGCCCTCAATCAGCCCCAGCATTTT.

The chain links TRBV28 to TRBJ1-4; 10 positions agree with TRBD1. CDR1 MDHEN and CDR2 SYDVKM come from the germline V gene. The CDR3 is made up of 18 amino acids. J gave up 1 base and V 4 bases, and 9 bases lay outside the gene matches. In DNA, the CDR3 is TGTGCCAGCAGTTGGGACAGGGGAGGATATAGAACTAATGAAAAACTGTTTTTT. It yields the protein CASSWDRGGYRTNEKLFF.

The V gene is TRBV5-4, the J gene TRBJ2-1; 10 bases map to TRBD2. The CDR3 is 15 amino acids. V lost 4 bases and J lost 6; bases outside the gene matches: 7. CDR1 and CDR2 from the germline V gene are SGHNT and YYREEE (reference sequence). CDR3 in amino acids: CASSRGTSEGNEQFF. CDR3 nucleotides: TGTGCCAGCAGCCGCGGGACTAGCGAGGGCAATGAGCAGTTCTTC.

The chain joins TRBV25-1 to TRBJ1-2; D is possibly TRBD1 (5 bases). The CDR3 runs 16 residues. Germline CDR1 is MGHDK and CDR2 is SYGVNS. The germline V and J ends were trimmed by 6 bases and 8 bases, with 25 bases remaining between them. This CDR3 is CASSRLGRAGSEGYTF. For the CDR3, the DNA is TGTGCCAGCAGCCGACTGGGGCGGGCAGGGAGTGAGGGCTACACCTTC.

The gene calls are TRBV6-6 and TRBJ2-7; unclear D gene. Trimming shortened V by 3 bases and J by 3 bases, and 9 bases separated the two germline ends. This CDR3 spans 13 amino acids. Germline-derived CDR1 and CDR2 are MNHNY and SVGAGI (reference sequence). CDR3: CASSYSAGYEQYF. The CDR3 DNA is TGTGCCAGCAGTTATTCAGCCGGCTACGAGCAGTACTTC.

The CDR3 DNA reads as TGTGCCGGTGGGGGGGATACCTACGAGCAGTACTTC. Its translation: CAGGGDTYEQYF. The rearrangement joins TRBV7-9 to TRBJ2-7; 7 bases align to TRBD2. The germline CDR1 and CDR2 sequences are SEHNR and FQNEAQ (reference sequence). This CDR3 region has 12 residues. Trimming took 11 bases from V and 2 from J; bases not matched to a gene: 6.

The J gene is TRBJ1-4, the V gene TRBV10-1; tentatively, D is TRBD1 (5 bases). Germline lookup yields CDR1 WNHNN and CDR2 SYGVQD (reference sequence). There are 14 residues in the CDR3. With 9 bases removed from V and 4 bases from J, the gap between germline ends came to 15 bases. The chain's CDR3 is CARTIRDGNEKLFF. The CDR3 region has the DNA TGCGCCAGAACGATCCGGGACGGTAATGAAAAACTGTTTTTT.

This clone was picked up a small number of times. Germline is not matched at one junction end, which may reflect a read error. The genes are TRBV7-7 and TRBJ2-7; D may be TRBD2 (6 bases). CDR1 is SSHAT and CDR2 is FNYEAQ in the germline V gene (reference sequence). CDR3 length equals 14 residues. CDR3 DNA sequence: TGTGCTAGCAGCTTAGACGGGAGCTCCTACGAGCAGTACTTC. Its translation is CASSLDGSSYEQYF. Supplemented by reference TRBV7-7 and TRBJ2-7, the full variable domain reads GAGVSQSPRYKVTKRGQDVTLRCDPISSHATLYWYQQALGQGPEFLTYFNYEAQPDKSGLPSDRFSAERPEGSISTLTIQRTEQRDSAMYRCASSLDGSSYEQYFGPGTRLTVT.

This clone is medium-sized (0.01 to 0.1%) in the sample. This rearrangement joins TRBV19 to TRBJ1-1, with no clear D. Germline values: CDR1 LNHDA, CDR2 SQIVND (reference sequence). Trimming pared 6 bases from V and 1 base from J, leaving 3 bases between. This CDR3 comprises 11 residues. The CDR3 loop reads CASSPNTEAFF. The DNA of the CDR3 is TGTGCCAGTAGCCCGAACACTGAAGCTTTCTTT.

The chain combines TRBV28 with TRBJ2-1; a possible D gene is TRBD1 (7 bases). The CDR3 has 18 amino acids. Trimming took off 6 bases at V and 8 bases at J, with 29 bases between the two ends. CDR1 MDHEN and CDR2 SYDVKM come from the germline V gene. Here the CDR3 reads CASRSLGESGGTAHEQFF. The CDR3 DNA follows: TGTGCCAGCAGGTCTTTGGGGGAATCAGGGGGGACCGCCCATGAGCAGTTCTTC. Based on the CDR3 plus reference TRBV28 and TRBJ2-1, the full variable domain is DVKVTQSSRYLVKRTGEKVFLECVQDMDHENMFWYRQDPGLGLRLIYFSYDVKMKEKGDIPEGYSVSREKKERFSLILESASTNQTSMYLCASRSLGESGGTAHEQFFGPGTRLTVL.

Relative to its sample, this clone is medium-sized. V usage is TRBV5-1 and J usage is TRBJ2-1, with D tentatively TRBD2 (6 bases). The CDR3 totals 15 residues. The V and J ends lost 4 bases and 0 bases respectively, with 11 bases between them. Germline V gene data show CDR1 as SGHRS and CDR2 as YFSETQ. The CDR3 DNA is TGCGCCAGCAGCCCGGGACTTAGCTCCTACAATGAGCAGTTCTTC. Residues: CASSPGLSSYNEQFF.

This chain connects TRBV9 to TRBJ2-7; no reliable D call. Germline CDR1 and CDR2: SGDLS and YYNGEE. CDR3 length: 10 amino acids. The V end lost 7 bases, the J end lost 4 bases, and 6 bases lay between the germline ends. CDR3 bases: TGTGCCAGCGGGTTTTACGAGCAGTACTTC. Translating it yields CASGFYEQYF. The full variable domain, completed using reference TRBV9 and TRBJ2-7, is DSGVTQTPKHLITATGQRVTLRCSPRSGDLSVYWYQQSLDQGLQFLIQYYNGEERAKGNILERFSAQQFPDLHSELNLSSLELGDSALYFCASGFYEQYFGPGTRLTVT.

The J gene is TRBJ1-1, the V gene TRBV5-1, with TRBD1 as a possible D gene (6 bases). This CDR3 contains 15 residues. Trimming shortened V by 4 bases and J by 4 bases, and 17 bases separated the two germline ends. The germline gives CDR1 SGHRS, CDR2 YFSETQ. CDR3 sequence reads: CASSLGWGGGTEAFF. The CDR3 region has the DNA TGCGCCAGCAGCCTGGGATGGGGAGGGGGCACTGAAGCTTTCTTT.

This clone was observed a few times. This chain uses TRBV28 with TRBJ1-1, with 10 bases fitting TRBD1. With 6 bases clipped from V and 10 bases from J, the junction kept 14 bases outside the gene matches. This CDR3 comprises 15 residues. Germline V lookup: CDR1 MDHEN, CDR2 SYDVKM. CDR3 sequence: CASSTGTGVRFRAFF. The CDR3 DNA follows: TGTGCCAGCAGCACCGGGACAGGGGTTAGATTTCGAGCTTTCTTT.

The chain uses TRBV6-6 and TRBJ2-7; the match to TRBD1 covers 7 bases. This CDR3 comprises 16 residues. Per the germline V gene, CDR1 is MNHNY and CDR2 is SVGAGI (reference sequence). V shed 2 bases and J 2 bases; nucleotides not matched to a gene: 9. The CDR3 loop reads CASSYPRTGKTYEQYF. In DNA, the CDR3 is TGTGCCAGCAGTTACCCCCGGACAGGAAAAACCTACGAGCAGTACTTC.

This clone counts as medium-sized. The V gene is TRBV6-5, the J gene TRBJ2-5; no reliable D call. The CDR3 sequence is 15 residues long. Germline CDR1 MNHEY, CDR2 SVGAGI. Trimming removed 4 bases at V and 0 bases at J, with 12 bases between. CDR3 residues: CASSFLGRDQETQYF. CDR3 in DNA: TGTGCCAGCAGTTTCCTCGGACGGGACCAAGAGACCCAGTACTTC.

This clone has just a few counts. CDR3 nucleotide sequence: TGTGCCAGCACCAACGGACAGGGTCCTAACACTGAAGCTTTCTTT. As protein: CASTNGQGPNTEAFF. The rearrangement links TRBV5-8 to TRBJ1-1; 8 nucleotides line up with TRBD1. V was pared by 6 bases and J by 2 bases, with 9 bases of the junction left unmatched. Germline V CDR1 and CDR2: SGHTS, YDEGEE. The CDR3 contains 15 residues.

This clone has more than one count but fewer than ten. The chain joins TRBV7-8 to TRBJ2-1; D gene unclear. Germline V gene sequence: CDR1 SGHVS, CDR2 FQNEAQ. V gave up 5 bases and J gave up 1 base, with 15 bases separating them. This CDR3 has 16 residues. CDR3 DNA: TGTGCCAGCAGCCCCGGACCTTCACTGTCCTACAATGAGCAGTTCTTC. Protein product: CASSPGPSLSYNEQFF.